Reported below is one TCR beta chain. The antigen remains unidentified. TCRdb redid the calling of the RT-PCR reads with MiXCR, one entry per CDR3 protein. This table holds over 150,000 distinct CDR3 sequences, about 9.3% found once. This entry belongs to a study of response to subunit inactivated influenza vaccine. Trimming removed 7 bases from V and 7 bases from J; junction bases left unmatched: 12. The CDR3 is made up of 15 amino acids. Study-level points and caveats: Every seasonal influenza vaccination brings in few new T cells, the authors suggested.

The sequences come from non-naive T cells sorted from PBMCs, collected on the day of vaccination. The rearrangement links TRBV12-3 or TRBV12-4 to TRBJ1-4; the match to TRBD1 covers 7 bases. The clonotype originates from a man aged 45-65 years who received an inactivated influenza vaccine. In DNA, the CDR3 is TGTGCCAGCATTCGCACAGGGGCAAGGGGTGAAAAACTGTTTTTT. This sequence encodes CASIRTGARGEKLFF.